This T cell receptor beta chain comes out of a study of blood T cell repertoires in COVID-19. Overall study: The study drew acute and convalescent COVID-19 samples from the United States, Italy and Spain. The cDNA or gDNA used as material had been derived from T cells, B-cell-depleted T cells, or PBMCs.

Source study methods: For nucleated cells, counts were estimated from reference gene primer amplification. Profiling relied on immunoSEQ multiplex PCR, and the TCRdb table lists in-frame clones only, not all of them. Clone size and the V and J calls come from that table; the DNA yielded D and trimming. The table shows 100,000 to 150,000 clones, with 77% occurring only once. CDR1 and CDR2 (germline): MRHNA, SNTAGT. This CDR3 comprises 16 residues. J was trimmed by 2 bases and V by 7 bases; bases with no gene match: 13. Sequencing input: peripheral blood. This clonotype was sampled from a human donor in a cohort sampled during active COVID-19. The chain links TRBV6-4 to TRBJ2-7, with 8 nucleotides matching TRBD1. The CDR3 DNA reads as TGTGCCAGCACCAGAAGGCGGACAGGGATCACCTACGAGCAGTACTTC. It is translated as CASTRRRTGITYEQYF.